This entry lists 5 T cell receptor beta chains sequenced from one sample in a study of blood T cell repertoires in COVID-19. This table comes from immunoSEQ multiplex PCR, and its TCRdb copy is limited to in-frame clones, with some not included. The top ten hold 2% to 2.5% of the sample, which has under 300,000 clones, approximately 90% seen once. Sequencing was carried out using peripheral blood. The receptors stem from a woman in her thirties or forties who had recovered from COVID-19.

This clone was observed once. V is TRBV14 and J is TRBJ2-1; 12 bases are a match to TRBD2. Per the germline V gene, CDR1 is SGHDN and CDR2 is FVKESK. The V gene end was trimmed by 8 bases and the J gene end by 9 bases; junction bases not matched to a gene: 11. The CDR3 length is 15 residues. The CDR3 sequence: CASSITSGGRSEQFF. The CDR3, as DNA: TGTGCCAGCTCGATTACTAGCGGGGGGCGAAGTGAGCAGTTCTTC.

Only a few counts were recorded for this clone. The rearrangement uses TRBV19 and TRBJ2-5; 10 bases fit TRBD1. Germline CDR1 and CDR2: LNHDA and SQIVND (reference sequence). The ends lost 9 bases at V and 9 bases at J; junction bases unmatched: 7. This CDR3 is built from 12 residues. Written as DNA, the CDR3 is TGTGCCAGCGGGACAGGGGCCTCAGCCCAGTACTTC. Translated: CASGTGASAQYF.

This sequence joins TRBV13 and TRBJ2-7, with D possibly being TRBD1 (5 bases). Trimming removed 4 bases at V and 0 bases at J, with 10 bases between. The CDR3 extends over 14 amino acids. Germline CDR1 is PRHDT and CDR2 is FYEKMQ (reference sequence). The CDR3 loop is CASSSTRVSYEQYF. CDR3 DNA sequence: TGTGCCAGCAGCTCCACCAGGGTCTCCTACGAGCAGTACTTC.

Only a few counts were recorded for this clone. In nucleotides, the CDR3 is TGTGCCAGCAGAGGGACAGGAAATTCACCCCTCCACTTT. It is translated as CASRGTGNSPLHF. V is TRBV12-3 or TRBV12-4 and J is TRBJ1-6; TRBD1 matches 8 bases. This CDR3 is 13 amino acids long. With 6 bases clipped from V and 7 bases from J, the junction kept 2 bases outside the gene matches.

The J gene is TRBJ1-2, the V gene TRBV18; a weak D match, TRBD1 (6 bases). V was shortened by 4 bases and J by 8 bases, with 14 bases between the two germline ends. In germline, CDR1 is KGHSH, CDR2 LQKENI. The CDR3 contains 13 residues. The CDR3 loop is CASSRDTPGGYTF. Here the CDR3 DNA reads TGTGCCAGCTCACGGGACACCCCCGGGGGCTACACCTTC.